This T cell receptor (beta chain) was found in a study of siplizumab effects on memory and regulatory T cells. The CDR3 is 12 amino acids. V dropped 3 bases and J dropped 11 bases, with 11 bases sitting between them. Germline values: CDR1 MNHNS, CDR2 SASEGT. About this clone: Its antigen is as yet unknown.

Study-level findings and limits: Naive-or-memory phenotypes were unassignable for roughly 75-96% of proliferating CD4+ or CD8+ clones. Siplizumab brought about a significant reduction in alloreactive sequences traceable to unstimulated CD4+ memory cells. Most alloreactive clones went unmapped to unstimulated subsets; only a minor fraction mapped. Naive T cells apparently outstripped memory cells in diversity and seemed major alloresponse contributors.

Profiling relied on immunoSEQ multiplex PCR, and the TCRdb table lists in-frame clones only, not all of them. The data show some 100,000 clones, 92% seen once. This chain joins TRBV6-1 and TRBJ1-5; D remains ambiguous. The sequenced sample consisted of Tregs sorted from blood. The sequence derives from a human donor in good health. CDR3 DNA: TGTGCCAGCAGTGAGCATCCGAAGGCCCAGCATTTT. It is translated as CASSEHPKAQHF.